These 6 T cell receptor beta chains were sequenced from one sample in a study of blood T cell repertoires in COVID-19. The table came from immunoSEQ multiplex PCR; TCRdb's copy has only in-frame clones and leaves some out. This table has approximately 220,000 clones, around 80% appearing once. Sequencing input: peripheral blood. All receptors come from a woman older than 75 with acute or convalescent COVID-19.

The chain has TRBV27 and TRBJ2-7; 9 nucleotides agree with TRBD1. This CDR3 is 13 amino acids long. The V gene's germline CDR1 is MNHEY and CDR2 SMNVEV (reference sequence). V lost 6 bases, J lost 7 bases, and 7 bases stayed unmatched. In DNA, the CDR3 is TGTGCCAGCAGATTACAGGGGGCGTGGGAGCAGTACTTC. This gives the protein CASRLQGAWEQYF.

The chain couples TRBV18 to TRBJ1-4; D possibly corresponds to TRBD1 (6 bases). Germline lookup yields CDR1 KGHSH and CDR2 LQKENI. CDR3 length: 14 amino acids. V dropped 2 bases and J dropped 8 bases, with 12 bases sitting between them. In DNA form, the CDR3 reads TGTGCCAGCTCACCAGAACAGGGTCGGGAAAAACTGTTTTTT. It codes for CASSPEQGREKLFF.

CDR3 sequence: CASSLVVGNSPLHF. CDR3 nucleotide sequence: TGTGCCAGCAGCTTAGTAGTCGGGAATTCACCCCTCCACTTT. The V call is TRBV13, the J call TRBJ1-6; D not resolved. The CDR3 is 14 residues long. Germline V CDR1 and CDR2: PRHDT, FYEKMQ (reference sequence). Trimming took 1 base from V and 7 from J, leaving 8 bases between them. Full variable domain (remainder filled in from reference TRBV13 and TRBJ1-6): AAGVIQSPRHLIKEKRETATLKCYPIPRHDTVYWYQQGPGQDPQFLISFYEKMQSDKGSIPDRFSAQQFSDYHSELNMSSLELGDSALYFCASSLVVGNSPLHFGNGTRLTVT.

The chain employs TRBV19 and TRBJ2-7; possible D gene TRBD2, 5 bases. V was cut by 3 bases and J by 4 bases, with 16 bases left in between. Germline V gives CDR1 LNHDA, CDR2 SQIVND (reference sequence). This CDR3 has 15 amino acids. The CDR3 coding sequence is TGTGCCAGTAGTATTGGGCTAGCAGACGCTTACGAGCAGTACTTC. The encoded protein is CASSIGLADAYEQYF.

V gene TRBV19 combines with J gene TRBJ1-2, with D perhaps matching TRBD1 (6 bases). The V gene lost 1 base and the J gene lost 4 bases, with 19 bases spanning the gap. CDR1 LNHDA and CDR2 SQIVND come from the germline V gene (reference sequence). The CDR3 spans 17 residues. The CDR3 DNA follows: TGTGCCAGTAGTATAGGAGGAGCGCAGGGGTTATCCTATGGCTACACCTTC. It specifies CASSIGGAQGLSYGYTF.

In DNA, the CDR3 is TGTGCCAGCAGCTTAGCGCGGGGAAACTATGGCTACACCTTC. Its protein product is CASSLARGNYGYTF. This chain links TRBV7-9 with TRBJ1-2; D is unresolved. CDR3 size: 14 residues. V dropped 0 bases and J dropped 2 bases, with 7 bases sitting between them. Per the germline V gene, CDR1 is SEHNR and CDR2 is FQNEAQ (reference sequence).